Below are 24 T cell receptor beta chains sequenced from a single sample in a study of identical twins. Each CDR3 protein gets one entry after TCRdb re-called the 5' RACE reads with MiXCR. The profile shows fewer than 250,000 distinct CDR3 sequences, around 6.6% of them singletons. These data also formed part of another study, on yellow fever vaccine responses in identical twins.

Material for sequencing was memory (CD45RO+) T cells sorted from blood. The origin of the receptors is a woman between 18 and 29 years old in good health.

The chain links TRBV20-1 to TRBJ2-7, with TRBD2 as a possible D gene (6 bases). V dropped 3 bases and J dropped 2 bases, with 20 bases sitting between them. CDR3 size: 16 residues. The V gene's germline CDR1 is DFQATT and CDR2 SNEGSKA (reference sequence). The CDR3 DNA follows: TGCAGTGCTAGCTCTTCGGGGTTAGCGGTCGCCTACGAGCAGTACTTC. Its translation: CSASSSGLAVAYEQYF.

In its sample, this clonotype was seen a few times. This chain connects TRBV2 to TRBJ2-7; D call uncertain. The V gene lost 8 bases and the J gene lost 3 bases, with 11 bases spanning the gap. The CDR3 runs 12 residues. From germline, CDR1 is SNHLY and CDR2 FYNNEI. The CDR3 region has the DNA TGTGCCAGCTTGGCGGAAGACTACGAGCAGTACTTC. It specifies CASLAEDYEQYF.

A few counts support this clonotype. The chain uses TRBV7-2 and TRBJ2-5, with 9 bases fitting TRBD2. This CDR3 is 16 amino acids long. Looked up from germline, CDR1 is SGHTA and CDR2 is FQGNSA. V dropped 1 base and J dropped 2; count of bases not matched to a gene: 5. The CDR3 reads CASSLGSAGGQETQYF. For the CDR3, the DNA is TGTGCCAGCAGCTTAGGGTCGGCGGGAGGGCAAGAGACCCAGTACTTC.

This clonotype was seen more than once but under ten times. The chain has TRBV2 and TRBJ1-5; D may be TRBD1 (6 bases). The CDR3 has 15 amino acids. The V end lost 3 bases, the J end lost 3 bases, and 12 bases lay between the germline ends. In germline, CDR1 is SNHLY, CDR2 FYNNEI. The CDR3 DNA is TGTGCCAGCAGTGAGAATCCGGGGGCCAATCAGCCCCAGCATTTT. As protein: CASSENPGANQPQHF.

The sample holds many counts of this clonotype. This chain links TRBV28 with TRBJ2-1; D tentatively reads TRBD1 or TRBD2 (6 bases each). From germline, CDR1 is MDHEN and CDR2 SYDVKM. Between the trimmed V and J ends, which lost 3 bases and 6 bases, there was a span of 12 bases. This CDR3 region has 14 residues. The CDR3: CASSFPGAFNEQFF. The CDR3 nucleotides are TGTGCCAGCAGTTTCCCGGGGGCCTTCAATGAGCAGTTCTTC.

This clonotype was detected a few times. This chain uses TRBV29-1 with TRBJ2-1; TRBD2 aligns across 7 bases. With V trimmed by 4 bases and J by 5 bases, 14 bases remained unmatched. The CDR3 extends over 16 amino acids. Germline V lookup: CDR1 SQVTM, CDR2 ANQGSEA. This chain's CDR3 is CSVVGVAGRRDNEQFF. The CDR3 DNA sequence: TGCAGCGTTGTCGGGGTAGCGGGTAGGCGGGACAATGAGCAGTTCTTC.

This clonotype was picked up a small number of times. As DNA, the CDR3 is TGTGCCAGCAGCTATGGTACCGGGACAGGGAGCTCCTATAATTCACCCCTCCACTTT. Encoded protein: CASSYGTGTGSSYNSPLHF. This rearrangement joins TRBV11-2 to TRBJ1-6, with 9 bases lining up with TRBD1. The CDR3 spans 19 residues. From germline, CDR1 is SGHAT and CDR2 FQNNGV. The J segment lost 0 bases and the V segment lost 4 bases, leaving 10 bases of the junction unmatched.

This clonotype occurred many times. This chain uses TRBV10-3 with TRBJ1-1; D perhaps matches TRBD1 (6 bases). Trimming removed 0 bases at V and 2 bases at J, with 10 bases between. The CDR3 runs to 15 residues. Looked up from germline, CDR1 is ENHRY and CDR2 is SYGVKD. The chain's CDR3 is CAISESTGINTEAFF. DNA of the CDR3: TGTGCCATCAGTGAGTCCACAGGGATAAACACTGAAGCTTTCTTT.

This sequence joins TRBV6-2 or TRBV6-3 and TRBJ2-3; maybe TRBD2 (5 bases). The CDR3 loop spans 15 amino acids. V gave up 7 bases and J gave up 3 bases, with 17 bases separating them. Germline assignment: CDR1 MNHEY and CDR2 SVGEGT. The CDR3 is CASNWAFRGTDTQYF. The CDR3 region has the DNA TGTGCCAGCAATTGGGCTTTCCGAGGGACAGATACGCAGTATTTT.

This clonotype was detected a few times. The V and J genes are TRBV7-2 and TRBJ1-1; D ambiguous. The V end lost 2 bases, the J end lost 1 base, and 17 bases lay between the germline ends. This CDR3 is built from 17 residues. Germline V gene sequence: CDR1 SGHTA, CDR2 FQGNSA. For the CDR3, the DNA is TGTGCCAGCAGCTTAAAGACGGCAGTACAAGGGAACACTGAAGCTTTCTTT. This translates into CASSLKTAVQGNTEAFF.

This clonotype is a singleton in its sample. The chain employs TRBV6-5 and TRBJ2-7; 14 bases match TRBD2. Trimming removed 4 bases from V and 9 bases from J; junction bases left unmatched: 11. This CDR3 is built from 16 residues. CDR1 MNHEY and CDR2 SVGAGI come from the germline V gene. The chain's CDR3 is CASSSTSGTSGSGQYF. CDR3 bases: TGTGCCAGCAGTTCTACTTCCGGGACTAGCGGGAGCGGGCAGTACTTC.

This clonotype was counted many times. The chain joins TRBV28 to TRBJ2-5; TRBD2 matches at 11 bases. Trimming took 3 bases from V and 2 from J; bases not matched to a gene: 14. Germline-derived CDR1 and CDR2 are MDHEN and SYDVKM. The CDR3 totals 19 residues. The CDR3 loop reads CASSFSPGLADQPQETQYF. The CDR3 region has the DNA TGTGCCAGCAGTTTTTCCCCGGGACTAGCGGATCAACCTCAAGAGACCCAGTACTTC.

The table lists this clonotype with a few counts. V usage is TRBV28 and J usage is TRBJ2-7; no clear D gene. The CDR3 covers 12 residues. V lost 4 bases to trimming and J lost 3 bases, with 7 bases between them. Germline loops: CDR1 MDHEN, CDR2 SYDVKM. This CDR3 is CASSSMSYEQYF. CDR3 sequence (DNA): TGTGCCAGCAGTTCAATGAGCTACGAGCAGTACTTC. Combining the CDR3 with reference TRBV28 and TRBJ2-7 gives the whole variable domain DVKVTQSSRYLVKRTGEKVFLECVQDMDHENMFWYRQDPGLGLRLIYFSYDVKMKEKGDIPEGYSVSREKKERFSLILESASTNQTSMYLCASSSMSYEQYFGPGTRLTVT.

In this sample, this clonotype turned up a few times. J is TRBJ2-1 and V is TRBV25-1; D remains unclear. V was cut by 4 bases and J by 0 bases, with 13 bases left in between. The CDR3 runs 16 residues. Germline V gene sequence: CDR1 MGHDK, CDR2 SYGVNS. CDR3 amino acids: CASSVPGLRSYNEQFF. For the CDR3, the DNA is TGTGCCAGCAGTGTTCCCGGCCTACGCTCCTACAATGAGCAGTTCTTC.

This clonotype was counted many times. J is TRBJ2-5 and V is TRBV27; TRBD1 might be the D (6 bases). CDR3 length: 13 amino acids. V lost 6 bases to trimming and J lost 5 bases, with 13 bases between them. Germline loops: CDR1 MNHEY, CDR2 SMNVEV (reference sequence). The chain's CDR3 is CASSPTGSETQYF. For the CDR3, the DNA is TGTGCCAGCAGCCCGACAGGCTCGGAGACCCAGTACTTC.

This chain uses TRBV6-1 with TRBJ2-7; 11 nucleotides line up with TRBD2. Unmatched junction bases numbered 7, after V lost 4 bases and J lost 2 bases. CDR3 length: 16 residues. Germline V CDR1 and CDR2: MNHNS, SASEGT. As DNA, the CDR3 is TGTGCCAGCAGTGCAGCAGGGACTAGCGGTCCCTACGAGCAGTACTTC. Translating it yields CASSAAGTSGPYEQYF.

This clonotype was recorded a few times. The chain is built from TRBV12-3 or TRBV12-4 and TRBJ2-1; 9 bases are a match to TRBD2. This CDR3 spans 14 amino acids. The J segment lost 9 bases and the V segment lost 3 bases, leaving 6 bases of the junction unmatched. The CDR3: CASSFSGGIGEQFF. The CDR3, as DNA: TGTGCCAGCAGTTTTAGCGGGGGAATTGGTGAGCAGTTCTTC.

The gene calls are TRBV6-1 and TRBJ2-7; 9 nucleotides align to TRBD2. Germline-derived CDR1 and CDR2 are MNHNS and SASEGT. The CDR3 spans 14 residues. V dropped 7 bases and J dropped 3; count of bases not matched to a gene: 7. The CDR3 coding sequence is TGTGCCAGCATCTCCCCTAGCGGGATCTACGAGCAGTACTTC. This translates into CASISPSGIYEQYF.

V usage is TRBV3-1 and J usage is TRBJ2-5, with D hard to call. The germline V gene has CDR1 LGHDT and CDR2 YNNKEL (reference sequence). Trimming removed 1 base at V and 4 bases at J, with 16 bases between. The CDR3 covers 16 residues. The CDR3 DNA follows: TGTGCCAGCAGCCAAGGATGGGTAGCAATAGGAGAGACCCAGTACTTC. Encoded protein: CASSQGWVAIGETQYF.

This clonotype was found many times. J is TRBJ1-5 and V is TRBV6-1; weak D call: TRBD1 (5 bases). The germline V gene encodes CDR1 MNHNS and CDR2 SASEGT. The CDR3 is made up of 13 amino acids. With 2 bases removed from V and 7 bases from J, the gap between germline ends came to 9 bases. CDR3 region: CASSEKWGQPQHF. The CDR3 DNA reads TGTGCCAGCAGTGAAAAGTGGGGGCAGCCCCAGCATTTT.

This clonotype has more than one count but fewer than ten. This chain links TRBV12-3 or TRBV12-4 with TRBJ1-1; 8 bases fit TRBD1. The V segment lost 4 bases and the J segment 11 bases; nucleotides outside the gene matches: 6. This CDR3 contains 12 residues. The CDR3 region is CASSYRGGRAFF. CDR3 nucleotides: TGTGCCAGCAGTTACAGGGGGGGTCGGGCTTTCTTT.

The CDR3 nucleotides are TGTGCCAGCAGCTTGGGCAGGGCCTATGGCTACACCTTC. This gives the protein CASSLGRAYGYTF. The chain joins TRBV5-6 to TRBJ1-2; D perhaps matches TRBD1 (5 bases). This CDR3 comprises 13 residues. Trimming shortened V by 0 bases and J by 4 bases, and 7 bases separated the two germline ends. Germline V lookup: CDR1 SGHDT, CDR2 YYEEEE.

In this sample, this clonotype turned up a few times. The chain recombines TRBV7-3 with TRBJ2-2; 9 bases agree with TRBD2. CDR3 size: 16 residues. The junction had 2 bases not matched to a gene; V was cut back by 1 base and J by 2 bases. Germline V gene sequence: CDR1 SGHTA, CDR2 FQGTGA. In nucleotides, the CDR3 is TGTGCCAGCAGCTTAAGGCTAGCGGGAAACACCGGGGAGCTGTTTTTT. As protein: CASSLRLAGNTGELFF.

J is TRBJ2-7 and V is TRBV20-1; 8 nucleotides line up with TRBD2. Germline-derived CDR1 and CDR2 are DFQATT and SNEGSKA (reference sequence). V lost 6 bases to trimming and J lost 1 base; unmatched junction nucleotides: 8. CDR3 length: 14 amino acids. The DNA of the CDR3 is TGCAGTGCCCCCAGCGGGGGTAAGTCCTACGAGCAGTACGTC. Its protein is CSAPSGGKSYEQYV.